This TCR beta chain was sequenced for a study of CD8+CD57+ T cells in acquired aplastic anemia. Study context: Average DNA yield from sorted CD4+ and CD8+ cells was around 3 ug. For CD4+ cells, healthy donors had an average of about 11 million reads. Regarding the study as a whole: A set of around 30 CD8+ CDR3 sequences was shared between patients and controls, and these sequences appeared highly expressed in patients. Between patients and controls, CD8+ Simpson's diversity did not vary significantly.

Profiling of TCR beta VDJ combinations and CDR3 sequences used genomic DNA as template. Via MiXCR, TCRdb re-called the reads, giving one row per CDR3 protein. Here the sample spans some 120,000 distinct CDR3 sequences, around 46% being singletons. Regarding this clonotype: Its specificity is unknown.

This receptor was identified in a human donor in good health, serving as a control. Material: sorted CD4+, CD8+, or CD8+CD57+ T cells (not recorded which) from PBMCs.

The CDR3 spells CASSLEGAEAFF. CDR3 in DNA: TGTGCCAGCAGCTTAGAGGGGGCTGAAGCTTTCTTT. The chain links TRBV7-6 to TRBJ1-1; the D gene is possibly TRBD1 (6 bases). Germline CDR1 SGHVS, CDR2 FNYEAQ. Trimming cost V 1 base and J 6 bases, with 6 bases left between them. The CDR3 is made up of 12 amino acids.